This T cell receptor (beta chain) was sequenced for a study of cytomegalovirus exposure and HLA in healthy donors. Primers included in the PCR were 60 Vbeta and 13 Jbeta primers. Data came from immunoSEQ multiplex PCR; TCRdb stores just in-frame clones and leaves some out. The sample holds some 100,000 clones, 79% seen once. Findings and caveats of the study: Rates of TCR association differed by HLA locus in a later analysis, with DRB1 highest and HLA-C lowest.

This clone showed up just a few times. Its antigen remains unknown. The sequence was collected from a male donor in good health and CMV-seropositive. The sample comprised PBMCs.

The CDR3 DNA sequence: TGTGCCTGGAGTGACGACATGAATAATTCACCCCTCCACTTT. It specifies CAWSDDMNNSPLHF. The genes are TRBV30 and TRBJ1-6, with D unclear. Trimming pared 1 base from V and 5 bases from J, leaving 9 bases between. CDR1 GTSNPN and CDR2 SVGIG come from the germline V gene (reference sequence). The CDR3 loop spans 14 amino acids.